This entry lists 32 T cell receptor beta chains sequenced from one sample in a study of early T cells in non-severe SARS-CoV-2 infection. TCRdb reanalysed the 5' RACE reads using MiXCR and keeps one entry per CDR3 protein. The repertoire includes 50,000 or so distinct CDR3 sequences, 8% to 8.5% of them detected once, and around 9.4% sits in the top ten. Sequenced input: whole blood. All receptors come from an adult who was a healthcare worker with PCR-confirmed SARS-CoV-2 infection or an uninfected control (not recorded which).

In this sample, this clonotype turned up many times. The rearrangement uses TRBV20-1 and TRBJ1-5; D call uncertain. CDR3 length equals 15 residues. CDR1 is DFQATT, CDR2 SNEGSKA, per germline (reference sequence). The V end was cut by 0 bases, the J end by 2 bases, with 11 bases between. The CDR3 protein is CSARDRYGGNQPQHF. CDR3 nucleotide sequence: TGCAGTGCTAGAGACAGGTACGGGGGCAATCAGCCCCAGCATTTT.

There are a few counts of this clonotype. The rearrangement joins TRBV4-1 to TRBJ2-5; the match to TRBD2 covers 11 bases. V lost 1 base and J lost 4; bases outside the gene matches: 11. This CDR3 has 18 amino acids. Germline V CDR1 and CDR2: MGHRA, YSYEKL. The CDR3 DNA sequence: TGCGCCAGCAGCCAAGTCCCCCCGGGGCTAGCGGGAGGAGAGACCCAGTACTTC. This encodes CASSQVPPGLAGGETQYF.

In this sample, this clonotype turned up many times. V gene TRBV6-6 combines with J gene TRBJ1-6; TRBD1 aligns across 7 bases. Trimming removed 2 bases from V and 7 bases from J; junction bases left unmatched: 14. The CDR3 runs to 18 residues. Germline V CDR1 and CDR2: MNHNY, SVGAGI (reference sequence). The CDR3 region has the DNA TGTGCCAGCAGTTACCCGAGAAGAGGTCCAGGGGGAAATTCACCCCTCCACTTT. This codes for CASSYPRRGPGGNSPLHF.

This clonotype was counted many times. The chain has TRBV7-2 and TRBJ1-3; D is unclear. V shed 5 bases and J shed 0 bases, with 11 bases lying between them. The germline CDR1 and CDR2 sequences are SGHTA and FQGNSA. The CDR3 runs 15 residues. CDR3 residues: CASSRSFTSGNTIYF. DNA of the CDR3: TGTGCCAGCAGCCGTAGCTTTACCTCTGGAAACACCATATATTTT.

This clonotype has only a few counts. The chain uses TRBV7-9 and TRBJ1-1; D perhaps matches TRBD1 (6 bases). V lost 7 bases to trimming and J lost 3 bases, with 18 bases between them. Germline V gene data show CDR1 as SEHNR and CDR2 as FQNEAQ (reference sequence). The CDR3 contains 15 residues. CDR3 nucleotides: TGTGCCAGCACCTGGGGGGCGGGGAGGGACACTGAAGCTTTCTTT. It specifies CASTWGAGRDTEAFF. The full variable domain, its missing parts supplied by reference TRBV7-9 and TRBJ1-1, is DTGVSQNPRHKITKRGQNVTFRCDPISEHNRLYWYRQTLGQGPEFLTYFQNEAQLEKSRLLSDRFSAERPKGSFSTLEIQRTEQGDSAMYLCASTWGAGRDTEAFFGQGTRLTVV.

This clonotype was seen a few times. J is TRBJ2-7 and V is TRBV28; D is ambiguous. CDR3 length: 12 amino acids. Trimming stripped 8 bases from V and 1 base from J, with 9 bases between. Germline V gives CDR1 MDHEN, CDR2 SYDVKM. CDR3: CASGQASYEQYF. As DNA, the CDR3 is TGTGCCAGCGGGCAGGCTTCCTACGAGCAGTACTTC. Complete variable domain (other parts from reference TRBV28 and TRBJ2-7): DVKVTQSSRYLVKRTGEKVFLECVQDMDHENMFWYRQDPGLGLRLIYFSYDVKMKEKGDIPEGYSVSREKKERFSLILESASTNQTSMYLCASGQASYEQYFGPGTRLTVT.

As for this clonotype: The germline gene is not matched at one end of the junction; a read error may be the cause. The rearrangement links TRBV7-7 to TRBJ2-7; perhaps TRBD1 as D (5 bases). Germline V lookup: CDR1 SSHAT, CDR2 FNYEAQ (reference sequence). This CDR3 comprises 14 residues. The CDR3 loop reads CASSLSAGHYEQYF. CDR3 DNA: TGTGCTAGCAGCTTATCGGCAGGGCACTACGAGCAGTACTTC.

Worth noting for this clonotype: One end of the junction does not line up with germline, which may come from a read error. The chain links TRBV5-1 to TRBJ1-1; 7 bases map to TRBD1. CDR3 length: 14 amino acids. Per the germline V gene, CDR1 is SGHRS and CDR2 is YFSETQ. The CDR3 region is CVSSQGQPNTEAFF. The DNA for the CDR3 is TGCGTCAGCAGCCAGGGACAGCCGAACACTGAAGCTTTCTTT.

This clonotype was seen a few times. This chain uses TRBV20-1 with TRBJ1-4; no reliable D call. Trimming pared 1 base from V and 0 bases from J, leaving 9 bases between. CDR3 length: 15 residues. Germline lookup yields CDR1 DFQATT and CDR2 SNEGSKA (reference sequence). The CDR3 is CSARGQPTTNEKLFF. The DNA for the CDR3 is TGCAGTGCTAGAGGGCAGCCTACAACTAATGAAAAACTGTTTTTT.

This clonotype was seen at least ten times. The J gene is TRBJ1-1, the V gene TRBV7-3, with unresolved D. Germline CDR1 and CDR2: SGHTA and FQGTGA. CDR3 length: 16 residues. The V end was cut by 4 bases, the J end by 0 bases, with 15 bases between. CDR3 sequence: CASSSARPAMNTEAFF. As DNA, the CDR3 is TGTGCCAGCAGCTCGGCGAGGCCGGCGATGAACACTGAAGCTTTCTTT.

The chain links TRBV5-1 to TRBJ2-3, with 14 bases aligning to TRBD2. V lost 0 bases, J lost 0 bases, and 15 bases stayed unmatched. Germline loops: CDR1 SGHRS, CDR2 YFSETQ. The CDR3 length is 22 residues. In DNA form, the CDR3 reads TGCGCCAGCAGCTTGGAGTGGACTAGCGGGGGGATCCTCGCCTCTAGCACAGATACGCAGTATTTT. It specifies CASSLEWTSGGILASSTDTQYF.

This clonotype was found a few times. The rearrangement joins TRBV14 to TRBJ2-7; tentative D call: TRBD1 (6 bases). V lost 5 bases to trimming and J lost 6 bases, with 17 bases between them. This CDR3 contains 14 residues. The germline V gene has CDR1 SGHDN and CDR2 FVKESK. CDR3: CASSLDSLLSEQYF. CDR3 sequence (DNA): TGTGCCAGCAGCTTGGACAGCCTACTGTCCGAGCAGTACTTC.

The genes are TRBV25-1 and TRBJ1-2; D perhaps matches TRBD1 (5 bases). The CDR3 runs 14 residues. Germline-derived CDR1 and CDR2 are MGHDK and SYGVNS. V was shortened by 6 bases and J by 3 bases, with 14 bases between the two germline ends. The CDR3 sequence: CASRGPGLDYGYTF. Here the CDR3 DNA reads TGTGCCAGCAGGGGACCGGGACTAGACTATGGCTACACCTTC.

This clonotype was detected ten times or more. The rearrangement links TRBV5-4 to TRBJ2-1; D is unresolved. The CDR3 spans 16 residues. V lost 6 bases, J lost 5 bases, and 21 bases lay in between. Germline V gene lookup returns CDR1 SGHNT and CDR2 YYREEE (reference sequence). CDR3 bases: TGTGCCAGCAATAGGTTGGGGTTGTCCCCTGACAATGAGCAGTTCTTC. Protein: CASNRLGLSPDNEQFF.

The chain has TRBV29-1 and TRBJ1-1, with D possibly TRBD1 on 5 matching bases. Trimming shortened V by 5 bases and J by 3 bases, and 10 bases separated the two germline ends. Germline V gene data show CDR1 as SQVTM and CDR2 as ANQGSEA. The CDR3 runs 12 residues. The CDR3 loop reads CSVRRQHTEAFF. The CDR3 DNA follows: TGCAGCGTTCGGCGACAGCACACTGAAGCTTTCTTT.

This clonotype was counted at least ten times. The rearrangement uses TRBV11-2 and TRBJ2-1; possibly TRBD1 for D (6 bases). CDR3 length: 14 amino acids. Per the germline V gene, CDR1 is SGHAT and CDR2 is FQNNGV. Trimming pared 1 base from V and 6 bases from J, leaving 10 bases between. The CDR3 DNA reads as TGTGCCAGCAGCTTAGTAAACAGGGCCAATGAGCAGTTCTTC. Residues: CASSLVNRANEQFF. Looking up the rest from reference TRBV11-2 and TRBJ2-1 gives the full variable domain: EAGVAQSPRYKIIEKRQSVAFWCNPISGHATLYWYQQILGQGPKLLIQFQNNGVVDDSQLPKDRFSAERLKGVDSTLKIQPAKLEDSAVYLCASSLVNRANEQFFGPGTRLTVL.

V gene TRBV20-1 combines with J gene TRBJ1-5, with D unclear. The CDR3 covers 14 residues. V gave up 4 bases and J gave up 0 bases, with 10 bases separating them. Looked up from germline, CDR1 is DFQATT and CDR2 is SNEGSKA (reference sequence). CDR3 sequence: CSAIKPNSNQPQHF. CDR3 DNA: TGCAGTGCTATAAAGCCGAATAGCAATCAGCCCCAGCATTTT.

CDR3 loop: CASSGGIGDFAEAFF. The CDR3 DNA is TGTGCCAGCAGCGGTGGGATAGGAGATTTCGCTGAAGCTTTCTTT. The rearrangement joins TRBV9 to TRBJ1-1; D is uncertain. Germline CDR1 reads SGDLS; CDR2 reads YYNGEE. This CDR3 has 15 residues. V was trimmed by 3 bases and J by 6 bases, leaving 18 bases between them. The full variable domain, with the rest looked up from reference TRBV9 and TRBJ1-1, is DSGVTQTPKHLITATGQRVTLRCSPRSGDLSVYWYQQSLDQGLQFLIQYYNGEERAKGNILERFSAQQFPDLHSELNLSSLELGDSALYFCASSGGIGDFAEAFFGQGTRLTVV.

This clonotype has a handful of counts. The chain joins TRBV9 to TRBJ2-3, with unresolved D. CDR1 SGDLS and CDR2 YYNGEE come from the germline V gene. The ends were cut back, 0 bases at V and 0 bases at J, with 5 bases in the middle. The CDR3 spans 14 residues. CDR3 coding DNA: TGTGCCAGCAGCGTAGGTCCCAGCACAGATACGCAGTATTTT. It yields the protein CASSVGPSTDTQYF.

This clonotype turned up a few times. The chain employs TRBV7-9 and TRBJ2-3; D is uncertain. Germline CDR1 SEHNR, CDR2 FQNEAQ (reference sequence). The length of the CDR3 is 13 residues. Trimming left V 2 bases short and J 0 bases short, with 3 bases between. CDR3 DNA sequence: TGTGCCAGCAGCTTACCCAGCACAGATACGCAGTATTTT. Its translation: CASSLPSTDTQYF.

About this clonotype: A read error may produce the germline difference seen at one junction end. The chain carries TRBV19 and TRBJ1-3; D might be TRBD1 (5 bases). CDR1 is LNHDA and CDR2 is SQIVND in the germline V gene (reference sequence). The CDR3 covers 18 residues. The CDR3 spells CASSPGGGSTFSGNIIYF. The CDR3, as DNA: TGTGCCAGTAGTCCCGGTGGGGGGTCTACTTTCTCTGGAAACATCATATATTTT. Supplemented by reference TRBV19 and TRBJ1-3, the full variable domain reads DGGITQSPKYLFRKEGQNVTLSCEQNLNHDAMYWYRQDPGQGLRLIYYSQIVNDFQKGDIAEGYSVSREKKESFPLTVTSAQKNPTAFYLCASSPGGGSTFSGNIIYFGEGSWLTVV.

This clonotype appeared a few times. The rearrangement links TRBV7-8 to TRBJ2-7; 9 bases line up with TRBD2. With V trimmed by 4 bases and J by 2 bases, 6 bases remained unmatched. There are 15 residues in the CDR3. The V gene's germline CDR1 is SGHVS and CDR2 FQNEAQ. The CDR3 sequence: CASSSSSGVTYEQYF. DNA of the CDR3: TGTGCCAGCAGCTCGTCTAGCGGGGTCACCTACGAGCAGTACTTC.

There are many counts of this clonotype. V usage is TRBV18 and J usage is TRBJ1-1; maybe TRBD1 (5 bases). CDR3 size: 16 residues. The germline V gene has CDR1 KGHSH and CDR2 LQKENI. The germline V and J ends were trimmed by 4 bases and 3 bases, with 18 bases remaining between them. CDR3 sequence: CASSRTETVFDTEAFF. CDR3 DNA: TGTGCCAGCTCACGAACTGAGACAGTGTTCGACACTGAAGCTTTCTTT.

Many counts were recorded for this clonotype. The chain employs TRBV7-2 and TRBJ2-7; D is perhaps TRBD2 (7 bases). The CDR3 length is 15 residues. Germline lookup yields CDR1 SGHTA and CDR2 FQGNSA. V was clipped by 5 bases and J by 5 bases, with 19 bases between them. This chain's CDR3 is CASSRGGARGNEQYF. Written as DNA, the CDR3 is TGTGCCAGCAGCCGTGGGGGGGCCAGAGGTAACGAGCAGTACTTC.

This clonotype was found a few times. The V call is TRBV6-5, the J call TRBJ1-2; D remains ambiguous. There are 11 residues in the CDR3. Germline assignment: CDR1 MNHEY and CDR2 SVGAGI. Trimming left V 4 bases short and J 4 bases short, with 4 bases between. DNA for the CDR3: TGTGCCAGCAGTTCAGTCTATGGCTACACCTTC. This gives the protein CASSSVYGYTF.

This clonotype appeared a few times. V is TRBV29-1 and J is TRBJ1-2; perhaps TRBD1 as D (6 bases). V was cut by 4 bases and J by 5 bases, with 23 bases left in between. The CDR3 consists of 16 residues. CDR1 and CDR2 from the germline V gene are SQVTM and ANQGSEA. The CDR3 is CSVGTEAGVIVYGYTF. DNA of the CDR3: TGCAGCGTTGGAACAGAAGCAGGGGTTATCGTATATGGCTACACCTTC. The whole variable domain, filled in from reference TRBV29-1 and TRBJ1-2, reads SAVISQKPSRDICQRGTSLTIQCQVDSQVTMMFWYRQQPGQSLTLIATANQGSEATYESGFVIDKFPISRPNLTFSTLTVSNMSPEDSSIYLCSVGTEAGVIVYGYTFGSGTRLTVV.

This CDR3 reads CASSLTGGPNNEQFF. The CDR3 DNA reads as TGTGCCAGCAGCTTAACGGGGGGGCCTAACAATGAGCAGTTCTTC. The chain links TRBV7-6 to TRBJ2-1; TRBD2 matches at 8 bases. The V gene end was trimmed by 2 bases and the J gene end by 5 bases; junction bases not matched to a gene: 5. This CDR3 is built from 15 residues. Germline V gene sequence: CDR1 SGHVS, CDR2 FNYEAQ.

V is TRBV6-5 and J is TRBJ2-5, with D possibly being TRBD2 (7 bases). Trimming cost V 9 bases and J 9 bases, with 14 bases left between them. This CDR3 spans 11 amino acids. Looked up from germline, CDR1 is MNHEY and CDR2 is SVGAGI. The CDR3 reads CASSRGGAQYF. The DNA of the CDR3 is TGTGCCAGTTCAAGAGGGGGGGCCCAGTACTTC.

Ten or more counts support this clonotype. CDR3 region: CASSAIPNYGYTF. For the CDR3, the DNA is TGTGCCAGCAGTGCCATACCCAACTATGGCTACACCTTC. The chain carries TRBV2 and TRBJ1-2; D remains unclear. The germline V and J ends were trimmed by 4 bases and 2 bases, with 8 bases remaining between them. Germline CDR1 SNHLY, CDR2 FYNNEI. The CDR3 runs 13 residues.

This clonotype was counted many times. The chain couples TRBV6-2 or TRBV6-3 to TRBJ2-7, with TRBD2 identical over 11 bases. Per the germline V gene, CDR1 is MNHEY and CDR2 is SVGEGT. Trimming at V came to 5 bases and at J to 6 bases, leaving 6 bases not matched to a gene. The CDR3 consists of 14 residues. This CDR3 is CASSLAGGPREQYF. DNA for the CDR3: TGTGCCAGCAGTCTAGCGGGAGGCCCTCGCGAGCAGTACTTC.

This clonotype showed up just a few times. The V gene is TRBV3-1, the J gene TRBJ2-7; D call uncertain. Germline V gene data show CDR1 as LGHDT and CDR2 as YNNKEL (reference sequence). The CDR3 runs 13 residues. Trimming removed 1 base at V and 5 bases at J, with 9 bases between. CDR3 coding DNA: TGTGCCAGCAGCCAAGGGGCCGCAAACGAGCAGTACTTC. It codes for CASSQGAANEQYF.

The table lists this clonotype with many counts. V usage is TRBV7-3 and J usage is TRBJ1-1; 10 positions match TRBD1. CDR1 SGHTA and CDR2 FQGTGA come from the germline V gene. The CDR3 spans 15 residues. V lost 5 bases and J lost 6; bases outside the gene matches: 9. Here the CDR3 DNA reads TGTGCCAGCAGCCCCCGGGACAGGGGTTTCGCTGAAGCTTTCTTT. Translated, it gives CASSPRDRGFAEAFF.